The rows below give T cell receptor beta chains drawn from one sample of a study of CD8+ T cells in alopecia areata. TCRdb's copy holds only in-frame clones and misses some; the assay was immunoSEQ multiplex PCR. This sample yields 110,000 to 150,000 clones, of which roughly 52% are seen a single time; 15% to 20% belongs to the top ten. The specimen was CD8+ T cells sorted from blood, collected at week 4, from a patient treated with tofacitinib. Source of these receptors: a human donor with alopecia areata. Each CDR3 is given with its conserved first and last residue. A D gene is named only where the DNA matches it firmly. Clone size is stated in some rows and not others, as once, few, many or a class when expanded.

cdr3_aa cdr3_nt d_call v_call clone_size j_call
CASSPDRIDEQYF TGTGCCAGCAGCCCCGACAGGATCGACGAGCAGTACTTC NA TRBV7-9 NA TRBJ2-7
CASSSLREKLFF TGTGCCAGCAGCTCCCTAAGGGAAAAACTGTTTTTT NA TRBV7-9 few TRBJ1-4
CASSLRWDQPQHF TGTGCCAGCAGCTTGAGATGGGATCAGCCCCAGCATTTT NA TRBV7-9 few TRBJ1-5
CASRYSTGTDEQYF TGTGCCAGCCGGTACTCCACAGGGACTGACGAGCAGTACTTC NA TRBV6-5 NA TRBJ2-7
CASSQLAGGHNEQFF TGTGCCAGCAGCCAATTAGCGGGGGGGCACAATGAGCAGTTCTTC TRBD2 TRBV13 NA TRBJ2-1
CASSDRDSTDTQYF TGCGCCAGCAGCGACCGGGACTCCACAGATACGCAGTATTTT NA TRBV4-3 few TRBJ2-3
CAWSPGQGFTIYF TGTGCCTGGAGCCCGGGGCAGGGGTTCACCATATATTTT NA TRBV30 NA TRBJ1-3
CASSLPGDYNEQFF TGTGCCAGCAGCTTACCAGGGGACTACAATGAGCAGTTCTTC NA TRBV7-2 NA TRBJ2-1
CASREYGGLTTYNEQFF TGTGCCAGCAGAGAGTACGGGGGCCTAACGACCTACAATGAGCAGTTCTTC NA TRBV5-4 NA TRBJ2-1
CSTRMTGTNYGYTF TGCAGCACCCGGATGACAGGGACTAACTATGGCTACACCTTC TRBD1 TRBV29-1 NA TRBJ1-2
CASSLGRYNSPLHF TGTGCCAGCAGCTTGGGACGTTACAATTCACCCCTCCACTTT NA TRBV5-4 NA TRBJ1-6
CASSEDVGGPETQYF TGTGCCAGCAGTGAAGACGTGGGGGGGCCGGAGACCCAGTACTTC NA TRBV6-1 few TRBJ2-5
CASSNGQGVQGEQYF TGTGCCAGCAGTAACGGACAGGGCGTACAAGGGGAGCAGTACTTC TRBD1 TRBV6-5 once TRBJ2-7
CATSRDGSNTDTQYF TGTGCCACCAGCAGAGATGGATCCAACACAGATACGCAGTATTTT NA TRBV15 once TRBJ2-3
CAWSVGSGELFF TGTGCCTGGAGTGTAGGTTCAGGGGAGCTGTTTTTT NA TRBV30 NA TRBJ2-2
CAWSVGASEQFF TGTGCCTGGAGTGTAGGAGCGTCCGAGCAGTTCTTC NA TRBV30 NA TRBJ2-1
CSVAGVDYNEQFF TGCAGCGTTGCGGGGGTGGATTACAATGAGCAGTTCTTC NA TRBV29-1 few TRBJ2-1
CASSGGANTGELFF TGTGCCAGCTCGGGTGGGGCGAACACCGGGGAGCTGTTTTTT NA TRBV27 NA TRBJ2-2
CASSAGLAGGLTYNEQFF TGTGCCAGCAGCGCGGGACTAGCGGGGGGTCTTACCTACAATGAGCAGTTCTTC TRBD2 TRBV7-8 NA TRBJ2-1
CASSYQGTQETQYF TGTGCCAGCAGTTACCAGGGAACTCAAGAGACCCAGTACTTC NA TRBV6-5 NA TRBJ2-5
CAWSETGDGYTF TGTGCCTGGAGTGAGACAGGAGATGGCTACACCTTC NA TRBV30 NA TRBJ1-2
CASSLVRSGGITGELFF TGTGCCAGCAGCTTAGTTAGGAGCGGGGGAATCACCGGGGAGCTGTTTTTT TRBD2 TRBV7-6 few TRBJ2-2
CAWSVTLDTQYF TGTGCCTGGAGTGTAACCCTGGATACGCAGTATTTT NA TRBV30 NA TRBJ2-3
CASSYRLGYHTEAFF TGTGCCAGCAGCTACCGGCTCGGATATCACACTGAAGCTTTCTTT NA TRBV6-5 NA TRBJ1-1